The entry below gives a single T cell receptor (beta chain) sequence along with its context. The antigen remains unidentified. Total RNA extraction produced at least 5 micrograms (per sample) for the study. This sample is drawn from a study of blood T cells in healthy people across ages. Study outcomes and limitations: Naive T cell percentage showed a strong correlation with the diversity of TCR beta.

Primed by a sample-barcoded 5' primer and a J-beta primer mix, a second PCR proceeded for 7 to 11 cycles. MiXCR, applied by TCRdb to the 5' RACE reads, yields one record per CDR3 protein. The data contain about 1.6 million distinct CDR3 sequences, about 31% of them singletons. The germline gives CDR1 LGHDT, CDR2 YNNKEL (reference sequence). This CDR3 is 15 amino acids long. The V end was cut by 2 bases, the J end by 7 bases, with 17 bases between. Sequencing was done on a sample of blood. The chain couples TRBV3-1 to TRBJ2-5, with a possible D match to TRBD1 (7 bases). The sequence was obtained from a woman aged 30 to 39 in good health. The CDR3 DNA reads as TGTGCCAGCAGCCAAATTAGGGGGCGGCGGGGGACCCAGTACTTC. This sequence encodes CASSQIRGRRGTQYF.